The 32 T cell receptor beta chains below were found in one sample sequenced in a study of TIL therapy for anti-PD-1-resistant metastatic lung cancer. Time point described: pre-treatment sample, taken before nivolumab and TIL therapy. Tumor tissue came from excised metastases, mostly pleural nodules or supraclavicular lymph nodes. Sequencing used immunoSEQ v3. This table comes from immunoSEQ multiplex PCR, and its TCRdb copy is limited to in-frame clones, with some not included. The profile shows 25,000 to 30,000 clones, about 63% of them singletons. The sequencing here drew on tumor tissue, taken at baseline. The receptors here all came from a woman between 25 and 80 years old with non-small cell lung cancer.

The CDR3 loop reads CASSKDRGDTEAFF. The DNA of the CDR3 is TGTGCCAGCAGCAAAGACAGGGGCGACACTGAAGCTTTCTTT. V and J are TRBV6-1 and TRBJ1-1, with 8 bases fitting TRBD1. Trimming cost V 6 bases and J 3 bases; bases outside gene matches: 6. Germline CDR1 is MNHNS and CDR2 is SASEGT. This CDR3 is 14 amino acids long.

V gene TRBV6-5 combines with J gene TRBJ1-5; 7 bases align to TRBD1. V lost 5 bases to trimming and J lost 5 bases; unmatched junction nucleotides: 3. Germline values: CDR1 MNHEY, CDR2 SVGAGI. CDR3 size: 13 residues. CDR3 sequence (DNA): TGTGCCAGCAGTCTAACAGGGGATCAGCCCCAGCATTTT. It specifies CASSLTGDQPQHF.

This rearrangement joins TRBV29-1 to TRBJ1-1; a possible D gene is TRBD1 (6 bases). The germline CDR1 and CDR2 sequences are SQVTM and ANQGSEA. V was shortened by 7 bases and J by 1 base, with 10 bases between the two germline ends. The length of the CDR3 is 12 residues. CDR3 sequence: CSGGTPNTEAFF. CDR3 coding DNA: TGCAGCGGCGGGACACCGAACACTGAAGCTTTCTTT.

The table lists this clone with a few counts. The V gene is TRBV11-3, the J gene TRBJ1-1, with 8 bases lining up with TRBD1. The CDR3 extends over 16 amino acids. The germline V gene encodes CDR1 SGHNT and CDR2 YENEEA. V gave up 5 bases and J gave up 4 bases; unmatched junction bases: 12. The CDR3 DNA sequence: TGTGCCAGCAGCCCGGGACAGGCGGTGGGGGTCACTGAAGCTTTCTTT. Translation gives CASSPGQAVGVTEAFF.

The chain links TRBV7-9 to TRBJ1-5; D perhaps matches TRBD1 (5 bases). Germline V gene data show CDR1 as SEHNR and CDR2 as FQNEAQ (reference sequence). The length of the CDR3 is 15 residues. Trimming pared 5 bases from V and 0 bases from J, leaving 11 bases between. The CDR3 sequence is CASSPTGDSNQPQHF. The CDR3 DNA follows: TGTGCCAGCAGCCCCACAGGAGATAGCAATCAGCCCCAGCATTTT.

This chain links TRBV6-6 with TRBJ2-2, with 8 bases that match TRBD1. The CDR3 covers 14 residues. Germline V CDR1 and CDR2: MNHNY, SVGAGI (reference sequence). The V gene end was trimmed by 4 bases and the J gene end by 7 bases; junction bases not matched to a gene: 5. The CDR3 sequence is CASSFQGAGGELFF. The CDR3 DNA sequence: TGTGCCAGCAGTTTCCAGGGGGCGGGCGGGGAGCTGTTTTTT.

This chain uses TRBV5-1 with TRBJ2-3; 10 nucleotides line up with TRBD2. The CDR3 length is 18 residues. Germline V gene lookup returns CDR1 SGHRS and CDR2 YFSETQ. V dropped 4 bases and J dropped 1; count of bases not matched to a gene: 12. CDR3 sequence reads: CASSQGHQTSGRTDTQYF. The CDR3 DNA reads as TGCGCCAGCAGCCAAGGACATCAGACTAGCGGGCGCACAGATACGCAGTATTTT.

The chain carries TRBV5-1 and TRBJ2-5; TRBD1 matches at 11 bases. Germline V gene sequence: CDR1 SGHRS, CDR2 YFSETQ. Trimming took 1 base from V and 5 from J; bases not matched to a gene: 4. The CDR3 is made up of 15 amino acids. The CDR3 coding sequence is TGCGCCAGCAGCTTGAGGACAGGGGGCAGGGAGACCCAGTACTTC. Encoded protein: CASSLRTGGRETQYF.

This clone was seen only a few times. V and J are TRBV30 and TRBJ2-7, with a tentative D call TRBD2 (6 bases). V shed 2 bases and J shed 6 bases, with 14 bases lying between them. CDR1 GTSNPN and CDR2 SVGIG come from the germline V gene (reference sequence). The CDR3 sequence is 13 residues long. CDR3 in amino acids: CAWSSGEDVEQYF. In DNA, the CDR3 is TGTGCCTGGAGTTCGGGGGAGGACGTCGAGCAGTACTTC.

This chain joins TRBV7-8 and TRBJ2-1, with a tentative D call TRBD1 (6 bases). The CDR3 sequence is 16 residues long. Germline CDR1 SGHVS, CDR2 FQNEAQ. V dropped 0 bases and J dropped 9 bases, with 18 bases sitting between them. CDR3 amino acids: CASSLASPHRAAEQFF. The CDR3 bases are TGTGCCAGCAGCTTAGCTTCCCCCCACAGGGCGGCTGAGCAGTTCTTC.

CDR3: CASSYRDRTNTEAFF. The CDR3 coding sequence is TGTGCCAGCAGTTACCGGGACAGGACTAACACTGAAGCTTTCTTT. J is TRBJ1-1 and V is TRBV6-5; 8 bases are a match to TRBD1. This CDR3 region has 15 residues. V lost 2 bases and J lost 2; bases outside the gene matches: 4. Germline V lookup: CDR1 MNHEY, CDR2 SVGAGI.

This rearrangement joins TRBV5-8 to TRBJ1-5; D is undetermined. Germline lookup yields CDR1 SGHTS and CDR2 YDEGEE. V lost 0 bases, J lost 4 bases, and 5 bases lay in between. This CDR3 is built from 13 residues. DNA for the CDR3: TGTGCCAGCAGCTTGGCGGGGAATCAGCCCCAGCATTTT. As protein: CASSLAGNQPQHF.

The chain uses TRBV2 and TRBJ1-4; a weak D match, TRBD1 (5 bases). Germline lookup yields CDR1 SNHLY and CDR2 FYNNEI. The ends were cut back, 3 bases at V and 7 bases at J, with 15 bases in the middle. The CDR3 contains 15 residues. The CDR3 loop reads CASSDKGAGGEKLFF. CDR3 in DNA: TGTGCCAGCAGTGATAAAGGGGCTGGGGGTGAAAAACTGTTTTTT. Combining the CDR3 with reference TRBV2 and TRBJ1-4 gives the whole variable domain EPEVTQTPSHQVTQMGQEVILRCVPISNHLYFYWYRQILGQKVEFLVSFYNNEISEKSEIFDDQFSVERPDGSNFTLKIRSTKLEDSAMYFCASSDKGAGGEKLFFGSGTQLSVL.

This sequence joins TRBV10-2 and TRBJ1-5; 7 bases are a match to TRBD1. CDR1 and CDR2 (germline): WSHSY, SAAADI. J was trimmed by 9 bases and V by 0 bases; bases with no gene match: 5. CDR3 length: 14 amino acids. The CDR3 coding sequence is TGCGCCAGCAGTGAGTCTGGACAGGCTGGGCCCCAGCATTTT. Its translation is CASSESGQAGPQHF.

This clone showed up just a few times. The chain uses TRBV18 and TRBJ2-1; 7 nucleotides line up with TRBD2. Germline V gene lookup returns CDR1 KGHSH and CDR2 LQKENI. This CDR3 is 15 amino acids long. The V and J ends lost 0 bases and 9 bases, in that order; junction bases with no gene match: 8. The DNA of the CDR3 is TGTGCCAGCTCACCACCGAGCGGGACGCCGGGTGAGCAGTTCTTC. Translating it yields CASSPPSGTPGEQFF.

CDR3 nucleotide sequence: TGTGCCAGCGGCAACCAAGGGACCGGGGAGCTGTTTTTT. This encodes CASGNQGTGELFF. V and J are TRBV2 and TRBJ2-2; D is undetermined. Per the germline V gene, CDR1 is SNHLY and CDR2 is FYNNEI. Trimming shortened V by 8 bases and J by 5 bases, and 12 bases separated the two germline ends. CDR3 length equals 13 residues.

The gene calls are TRBV7-9 and TRBJ2-3, with 10 bases fitting TRBD2. The germline CDR1 and CDR2 sequences are SEHNR and FQNEAQ (reference sequence). This CDR3 comprises 14 residues. The J segment lost 4 bases and the V segment lost 8 bases, leaving 6 bases of the junction unmatched. DNA of the CDR3: TGTGCCAGCTCGGCTAGCGGGAGTTCAGATACGCAGTATTTT. This codes for CASSASGSSDTQYF.

The chain has TRBV6-1 and TRBJ1-3, with D possibly being TRBD1 (5 bases). Trimming pared 6 bases from V and 7 bases from J, leaving 16 bases between. This CDR3 has 14 residues. CDR1 is MNHNS and CDR2 is SASEGT in the germline V gene. CDR3 bases: TGTGCCAGCAGCCCGCCAGGGTTGAAGAACACCATATATTTT. It encodes CASSPPGLKNTIYF.

The CDR3 DNA follows: TGCAGCGTTAAGAGAGGCGACACTGAAGCTTTCTTT. Translation: CSVKRGDTEAFF. This chain joins TRBV29-1 and TRBJ1-1, with D uncertain. Germline V CDR1 and CDR2: SQVTM, ANQGSEA. The CDR3 runs to 12 residues. The V end lost 5 bases, the J end lost 3 bases, and 10 bases lay between the germline ends.

V and J are TRBV5-1 and TRBJ2-7; D is undetermined. V was clipped by 4 bases and J by 3 bases, with 5 bases between them. This CDR3 has 11 amino acids. Germline-derived CDR1 and CDR2 are SGHRS and YFSETQ. CDR3 protein: CASSNNYEQYF. In DNA, the CDR3 is TGCGCCAGCAGCAACAACTACGAGCAGTACTTC.

The sample holds a few counts of this clone. The J gene is TRBJ1-4, the V gene TRBV5-4; the D gene is possibly TRBD1 (6 bases). Germline V gene data show CDR1 as SGHNT and CDR2 as YYREEE (reference sequence). The ends were cut back, 1 base at V and 4 bases at J, with 8 bases in the middle. The CDR3 extends over 14 amino acids. The CDR3 coding sequence is TGTGCCAGCAGCTTGCAGGGGATTAATGAAAAACTGTTTTTT. Translating gives CASSLQGINEKLFF.

J is TRBJ1-2 and V is TRBV21-1; the listed D gene, TRBD1, was not tested against the DNA. TRBV21-1 counts as a pseudogene. The CDR3 is 12 amino acids. CDR3 bases: TGTGCCAGCCTTCCAGGGTTCTATGGCTACACCTTC. It codes for CASLPGFYGYTF.

The chain couples TRBV7-2 to TRBJ2-1; TRBD1 agrees at 11 bases. The CDR3 contains 14 residues. Unmatched junction bases numbered 4, after V lost 6 bases and J lost 6 bases. Germline V lookup: CDR1 SGHTA, CDR2 FQGNSA. The CDR3 spells CASRRDRGINEQFF. The DNA of the CDR3 is TGTGCCAGCAGGAGGGACAGGGGGATCAATGAGCAGTTCTTC.

The chain combines TRBV27 with TRBJ2-7; perhaps D is TRBD1 or TRBD2 (5 bases each). The CDR3 covers 14 residues. In germline, CDR1 is MNHEY, CDR2 SMNVEV (reference sequence). Deletions cut 1 base from V and 2 bases from J, with 9 bases between. In DNA, the CDR3 is TGTGCCAGCAGTTTATTGGGACCTACCTACGAGCAGTACTTC. Translated, it gives CASSLLGPTYEQYF.

V is TRBV30 and J is TRBJ2-3; D ambiguous. This CDR3 is built from 11 residues. The V gene's germline CDR1 is GTSNPN and CDR2 SVGIG (reference sequence). V was trimmed by 2 bases and J by 6 bases, leaving 6 bases between them. The CDR3 DNA is TGTGCCTGGAGTAAGTCGGATACGCAGTATTTT. Protein product: CAWSKSDTQYF. The full variable domain, with the rest looked up from reference TRBV30 and TRBJ2-3, is SQTIHQWPATLVQPVGSPLSLECTVEGTSNPNLYWYRQAAGRGLQLLFYSVGIGQISSEVPQNLSASRPQDRQFILSSKKLLLSDSGFYLCAWSKSDTQYFGPGTRLTVL.

This clone was seen a handful of times. The chain is built from TRBV27 and TRBJ1-2; perhaps TRBD1 as D (6 bases). The germline V gene has CDR1 MNHEY and CDR2 SMNVEV (reference sequence). Trimming left V 4 bases short and J 4 bases short, with 16 bases between. This CDR3 is built from 15 residues. CDR3 coding DNA: TGTGCCAGCAGTTCCCTCTCGGGGGCTGTCTATGGCTACACCTTC. It translates to CASSSLSGAVYGYTF.

This clone was seen a few times. The rearrangement links TRBV6-1 to TRBJ1-1; weak D call: TRBD1 (6 bases). V shed 6 bases and J shed 7 bases, with 18 bases lying between them. The CDR3 sequence is 14 residues long. Germline V gene sequence: CDR1 MNHNS, CDR2 SASEGT. The CDR3 DNA is TGTGCCAGCAGCCACATGGTGCAGGGGTATGAAGCTTTCTTT. This codes for CASSHMVQGYEAFF.

This chain uses TRBV6-1 with TRBJ2-7; possibly TRBD2 for D (5 bases). Germline CDR1 reads MNHNS; CDR2 reads SASEGT. The CDR3 is 15 residues long. Trimming removed 4 bases from V and 0 bases from J, with 13 bases in between. CDR3 in DNA: TGTGCCAGCAGTGGCGTAGCGCCCGTCTCCTACGAGCAGTACTTC. Residues: CASSGVAPVSYEQYF.

The rearrangement joins TRBV19 to TRBJ1-3; D is unclear. The CDR3 is made up of 15 amino acids. The germline V and J ends were trimmed by 3 bases and 3 bases, with 12 bases remaining between them. Germline CDR1 LNHDA, CDR2 SQIVND (reference sequence). Here the CDR3 DNA reads TGTGCCAGTAGTATGACGGCAGGATATGGAAACACCATATATTTT. Its translation is CASSMTAGYGNTIYF.

The rearrangement links TRBV5-1 to TRBJ2-6; D call uncertain. This CDR3 contains 15 residues. Germline lookup yields CDR1 SGHRS and CDR2 YFSETQ. V lost 0 bases, J lost 2 bases, and 6 bases lay in between. The CDR3 spells CASSLAPTGANVLTF. Written as DNA, the CDR3 is TGCGCCAGCAGCTTGGCTCCGACTGGGGCCAACGTCCTGACTTTC.

The V gene is TRBV5-1, the J gene TRBJ2-1; tentatively, D is TRBD1 (6 bases). Germline V gene lookup returns CDR1 SGHRS and CDR2 YFSETQ. CDR3 length equals 14 residues. V lost 1 base and J lost 6, with 11 bases in between. Here the CDR3 reads CASSLIQGINEQFF. CDR3 sequence (DNA): TGCGCCAGCAGCTTGATTCAGGGGATCAATGAGCAGTTCTTC.

The CDR3 sequence: CASSLRHTSTDTQYF. CDR3 in DNA: TGTGCCAGCAGCTTACGGCACACCAGCACAGATACGCAGTATTTT. This chain links TRBV7-7 with TRBJ2-3; no definite D call. V lost 2 bases and J lost 0, with 9 bases in between. Germline V gives CDR1 SSHAT, CDR2 FNYEAQ (reference sequence). The length of the CDR3 is 15 residues.